What follows are 9 T cell receptor beta chains derived from one specimen sequenced in a study of T cell responses to AZD1222 COVID-19 vaccine. Here immunoSEQ multiplex PCR was the method, and the copy in TCRdb shows in-frame clones only, minus some. The sample holds 85,000 to 90,000 clones, 85% to 90% seen once. The material was peripheral blood, obtained on day 0 of MenACWY control vaccination. All receptors come from an adult in good health.

The rearrangement joins TRBV6-5 to TRBJ1-2; no definite D call. CDR1 is MNHEY and CDR2 is SVGAGI in the germline V gene. The CDR3 runs 14 residues. Trimming left V 6 bases short and J 4 bases short, with 15 bases between. CDR3 nucleotides: TGTGCCAGCAGACAAGGAGGTTCAGGCTATGGCTACACCTTC. It is translated as CASRQGGSGYGYTF.

This chain joins TRBV19 and TRBJ1-1, with TRBD1 matching over 8 bases. The CDR3 loop spans 14 amino acids. Losses at the gene ends were 1 base for V and 7 bases for J; bases not matched to a gene: 5. Germline CDR1 reads LNHDA; CDR2 reads SQIVND (reference sequence). The CDR3 sequence is CASSIGAGQGEAFF. The CDR3 nucleotides are TGTGCCAGTAGTATAGGGGCCGGACAGGGTGAAGCTTTCTTT.

Written as DNA, the CDR3 is TGTGCCACCAGTAGGGACAGCCGGGGCTACACCTTC. This sequence encodes CATSRDSRGYTF. The V gene is TRBV24-1, the J gene TRBJ1-2; TRBD1 agrees at 7 bases. The germline gives CDR1 KGHDR, CDR2 SFDVKD. This CDR3 has 12 residues. The V and J ends lost 6 bases and 8 bases, in that order; junction bases with no gene match: 5.

This chain joins TRBV9 and TRBJ1-2, with D hard to call. The V gene's germline CDR1 is SGDLS and CDR2 YYNGEE. The CDR3 has 15 amino acids. Trimming stripped 3 bases from V and 2 bases from J, with 14 bases between. The CDR3 DNA reads as TGTGCCAGCAGCGAGAGTTCGGGGTTAAACTATGGCTACACCTTC. It encodes CASSESSGLNYGYTF.

This chain links TRBV5-6 with TRBJ2-7; D is unclear. V shed 6 bases and J shed 3 bases, with 16 bases lying between them. Germline loops: CDR1 SGHDT, CDR2 YYEEEE. This CDR3 contains 14 residues. CDR3 sequence: CASNFLGLYYEQYF. The CDR3 DNA follows: TGTGCCAGCAACTTCCTCGGCCTCTACTACGAGCAGTACTTC.

J is TRBJ1-1 and V is TRBV7-9, with 9 bases identical to TRBD1. Trimming took 6 bases from V and 5 from J; bases not matched to a gene: 7. Per germline, CDR1 SEHNR and CDR2 FQNEAQ (reference sequence). The CDR3 contains 14 residues. CDR3 sequence reads: CASRSQDRGTEAFF. CDR3 coding DNA: TGTGCCAGCAGATCACAGGACAGGGGAACTGAAGCTTTCTTT. Variable domain in full (rest from reference TRBV7-9 and TRBJ1-1): DTGVSQNPRHKITKRGQNVTFRCDPISEHNRLYWYRQTLGQGPEFLTYFQNEAQLEKSRLLSDRFSAERPKGSFSTLEIQRTEQGDSAMYLCASRSQDRGTEAFFGQGTRLTVV.

This chain uses TRBV18 with TRBJ1-6, with 7 bases aligning to TRBD1. The CDR3 contains 14 residues. V lost 2 bases and J lost 5; bases outside the gene matches: 0. Germline CDR1 KGHSH, CDR2 LQKENI. DNA for the CDR3: TGTGCCAGCTCACCAACAGGGGATAATTCACCCCTCCACTTT. Translating it yields CASSPTGDNSPLHF.

This chain connects TRBV7-2 to TRBJ1-5; no clear D. The CDR3 has 14 residues. Germline values: CDR1 SGHTA, CDR2 FQGNSA. V lost 1 base and J 3 bases, leaving 7 bases between the germline ends. The CDR3 DNA is TGTGCCAGCAGCTTAGGGGGAAACAATCAGCCCCAGCATTTT. Encoded protein: CASSLGGNNQPQHF.

The rearrangement links TRBV19 to TRBJ2-2; tentative D call: TRBD2 (6 bases). V dropped 7 bases and J dropped 5 bases, with 14 bases sitting between them. The CDR3 runs to 14 residues. Germline V gene data show CDR1 as LNHDA and CDR2 as SQIVND (reference sequence). CDR3 residues: CASTMGRGTGELFF. The CDR3 DNA follows: TGTGCCAGTACCATGGGTCGGGGGACCGGGGAGCTGTTTTTT. The complete variable domain, with remaining parts taken from reference TRBV19 and TRBJ2-2, reads DGGITQSPKYLFRKEGQNVTLSCEQNLNHDAMYWYRQDPGQGLRLIYYSQIVNDFQKGDIAEGYSVSREKKESFPLTVTSAQKNPTAFYLCASTMGRGTGELFFGEGSRLTVL.